This T cell receptor (beta chain) stems from a study of primary melanoma T cells and metastatic recurrence. Germline-derived CDR1 and CDR2 are SQVTM and ANQGSEA. The CDR3 is 15 residues long. V gave up 6 bases and J gave up 0 bases; unmatched junction bases: 6. A remark on this clone: Its specificity is unknown.

The patients had surgically resected primary melanoma at risk of metastatic recurrence. Study-wide results and caveats: Suggested, not shown: primary melanomas can contain effective antitumor T cells.

TCRdb keeps only in-frame clones here, not all; method: immunoSEQ multiplex PCR. The listing records approximately 100 clones. Material for sequencing was melanoma tumor tissue. The chain couples TRBV29-1 to TRBJ2-3, with TRBD2 matching over 10 bases. This clonotype was obtained from a human donor with melanoma. The CDR3 is CSVSASGGSTDTQYF. The CDR3 coding sequence is TGCAGCGTCAGTGCTAGCGGGGGTAGCACAGATACGCAGTATTTT.